This TCR beta chain was obtained from a study of blood T cell repertoires in COVID-19. Study context: The samples span acute and convalescent COVID-19 from the United States, Italy and Spain. T cells, B-cell-depleted T cells, or PBMCs provided the cDNA or gDNA that served as material.

This clone was recorded once. Original processing notes: Reference gene primer amplification yielded estimated nucleated cell counts. The repertoire was sequenced with immunoSEQ multiplex PCR; TCRdb's copy has only in-frame clones and lacks some. That table is the source of V, J and clone size, and D and trimming were worked out from the DNA. The sample shows over 85,000 clones, around 87% of them seen only once. This sequence was found in a human donor in a cohort sampled during active COVID-19. The sequenced sample was peripheral blood.

The CDR3 sequence: CASSRTGTGRHGYTF. For the CDR3, the DNA is TGTGCCAGCAGCCGTACCGGGACAGGGAGGCATGGCTACACCTTC. This sequence joins TRBV5-6 and TRBJ1-2, with TRBD1 matching over 9 bases. V shed 4 bases and J 6 bases; nucleotides not matched to a gene: 10. Germline CDR1 is SGHDT and CDR2 is YYEEEE. The CDR3 spans 15 residues. Together with reference TRBV5-6 and TRBJ1-2, the CDR3 gives the full variable domain: DAGVTQSPTHLIKTRGQQVTLRCSPKSGHDTVSWYQQALGQGPQFIFQYYEEEERQRGNFPDRFSGHQFPNYSSELNVNALLLGDSALYLCASSRTGTGRHGYTFGSGTRLTVV.